These T cell receptor beta chains were read from a single sample in a study of shared clonotypes between healthy human individuals. Some clones are missing from TCRdb's copy, which holds only in-frame ones; the method was immunoSEQ multiplex PCR. This repertoire shows just over 2,000,000 clones, 95% found once; its top ten account for 0.1% to 0.15%. Sequences were obtained from naive CD4+ T cells sorted from blood. These receptor sequences come from a man between 18 and 29 years old in good health. CDR3s leave out the opening cysteine and the closing phenylalanine or tryptophan. The order of the fields is J gene, clone size, V gene, CDR3 protein. For some rows the clone size is stated as once, few or many, or as a class when expanded; others skip it.

J: TRBJ2-2
size: -
V: TRBV5-1
CDR3: ASSLATAGGAGELF

J: TRBJ1-2
size: -
V: TRBV5-1
CDR3: ASSQTGGASFGYT

J: TRBJ2-3
size: -
V: TRBV5-1
CDR3: ASSLQDTQY

J: TRBJ1-2
size: -
V: TRBV2
CDR3: ASSWDTPYGYT

J: TRBJ2-7
size: once
V: TRBV10-1
CDR3: ASSGGVTESPY

J: TRBJ1-5
size: once
V: TRBV7-2
CDR3: ASSLNEQGDNQPQH

J: TRBJ2-3
size: -
V: TRBV5-1
CDR3: ASSSGQASDTQY

J: TRBJ1-2
size: -
V: TRBV28
CDR3: ASKSGTALFGYT

J: TRBJ2-3
size: -
V: TRBV11-2
CDR3: ASSPWDRGDTQY

J: TRBJ1-1
size: once
V: TRBV6-6
CDR3: ASTGANTEAF

J: TRBJ1-1
size: -
V: TRBV19
CDR3: ASSNVGGSTEAF

J: TRBJ2-5
size: -
V: TRBV4-1
CDR3: ASIQGTLSGIQETQY

J: TRBJ2-5
size: -
V: TRBV7-8
CDR3: ASSLQGVGETQY

J: TRBJ1-4
size: -
V: TRBV25-1
CDR3: ASSELTGPSNEKLF

J: TRBJ1-2
size: -
V: TRBV7-9
CDR3: ASSLGDSDGYT

J: TRBJ2-1
size: -
V: TRBV7-9
CDR3: ASSRTGGSGNEQF

J: TRBJ2-1
size: -
V: TRBV28
CDR3: ASSFRGNEQF

J: TRBJ1-2
size: -
V: TRBV6-6
CDR3: ASRSTGDNYGYT